This TCR beta chain was identified during a study of shared clonotypes between healthy human individuals. Study-level findings and limits: Estimated richness values were generally larger in naive subsets than in memory subsets. Clonotypes not shared had lower generation probabilities than those common to all four donors.

Several immunoSEQ plates received, in even portions, the genomic DNA of each subset. This table comes from immunoSEQ multiplex PCR, and its TCRdb copy is limited to in-frame clones, with some not included. The sample contains 1.5 million to 2.5 million clones, just under 95% of which appear only once. Notes on this clone: No antigen is known for it.

The CDR3 is 18 amino acids. Germline assignment: CDR1 PRHDT and CDR2 FYEKMQ (reference sequence). The trim removed 1 base at V and 2 bases at J, leaving 9 bases unmatched. Positive CCR7 selection of CD45RO-negative cells yielded the naive CD8 cells, and terminally differentiated effector memory CD45RA+ cells were excluded. Source material: naive CD8+ T cells sorted from blood. This receptor was identified in a man in his late teens or twenties in good health. The V and J genes are TRBV13 and TRBJ2-7; 12 bases are a match to TRBD2. CDR3 nucleotides: TGTGCCAGCAGCTTAGAGGCTAGCGGGGGGGCTTTGCCCTACGAGCAGTACTTC. Translation: CASSLEASGGALPYEQYF.